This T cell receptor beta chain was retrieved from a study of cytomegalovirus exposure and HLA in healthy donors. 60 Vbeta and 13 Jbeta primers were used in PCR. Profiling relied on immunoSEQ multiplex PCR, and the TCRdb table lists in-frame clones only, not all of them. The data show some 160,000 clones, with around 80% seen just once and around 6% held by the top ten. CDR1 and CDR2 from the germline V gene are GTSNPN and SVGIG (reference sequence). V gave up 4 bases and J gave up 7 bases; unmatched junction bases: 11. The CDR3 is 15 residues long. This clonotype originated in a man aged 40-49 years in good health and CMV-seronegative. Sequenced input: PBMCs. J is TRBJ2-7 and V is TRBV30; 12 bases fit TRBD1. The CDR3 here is CAWKKPGQGAWEQYF. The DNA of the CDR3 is TGTGCCTGGAAGAAGCCGGGACAGGGGGCGTGGGAGCAGTACTTC.